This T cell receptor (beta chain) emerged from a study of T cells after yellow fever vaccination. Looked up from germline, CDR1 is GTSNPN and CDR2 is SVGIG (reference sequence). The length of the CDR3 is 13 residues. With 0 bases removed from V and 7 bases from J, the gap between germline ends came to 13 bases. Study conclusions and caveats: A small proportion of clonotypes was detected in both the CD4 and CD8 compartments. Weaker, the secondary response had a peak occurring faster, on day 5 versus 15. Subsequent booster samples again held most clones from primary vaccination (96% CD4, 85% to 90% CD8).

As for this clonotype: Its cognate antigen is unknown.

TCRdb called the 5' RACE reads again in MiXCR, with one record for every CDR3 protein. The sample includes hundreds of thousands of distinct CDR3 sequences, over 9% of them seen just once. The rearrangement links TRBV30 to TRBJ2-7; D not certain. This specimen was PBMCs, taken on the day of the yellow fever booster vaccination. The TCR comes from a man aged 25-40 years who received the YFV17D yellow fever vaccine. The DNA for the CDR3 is TGTGCCTGGAGTGTACTTGGGTCGTTGGAGCAGTACTTC. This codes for CAWSVLGSLEQYF.